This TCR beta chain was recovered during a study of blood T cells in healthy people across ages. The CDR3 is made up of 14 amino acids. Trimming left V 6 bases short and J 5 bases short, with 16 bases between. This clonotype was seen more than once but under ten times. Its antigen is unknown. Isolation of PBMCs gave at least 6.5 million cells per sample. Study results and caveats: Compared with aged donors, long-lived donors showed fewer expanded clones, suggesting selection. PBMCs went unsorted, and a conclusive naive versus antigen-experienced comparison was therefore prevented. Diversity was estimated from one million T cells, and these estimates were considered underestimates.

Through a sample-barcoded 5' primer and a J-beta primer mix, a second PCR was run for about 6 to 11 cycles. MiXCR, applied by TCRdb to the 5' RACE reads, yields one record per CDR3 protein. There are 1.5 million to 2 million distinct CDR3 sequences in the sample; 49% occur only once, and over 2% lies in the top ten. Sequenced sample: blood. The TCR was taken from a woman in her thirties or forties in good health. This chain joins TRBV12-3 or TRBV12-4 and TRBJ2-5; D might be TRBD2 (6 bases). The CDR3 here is CASSPGGPGETQYF. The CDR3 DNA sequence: TGTGCCAGCAGCCCTGGAGGGCCAGGGGAGACCCAGTACTTC.